The next 2 T cell receptor beta chains were all read from a single sample in a study of blood T cell repertoires in COVID-19. The protocol was immunoSEQ multiplex PCR, while the TCRdb copy is restricted to in-frame clones and leaves out a portion. Of under 150,000 clones listed, around 87% are singletons. The sample comprised peripheral blood. Receptors were obtained from a woman aged 40 to 55 with acute or convalescent COVID-19.

V and J are TRBV9 and TRBJ1-3, with D maybe TRBD1 (5 bases). This CDR3 region has 15 residues. In germline, CDR1 is SGDLS, CDR2 YYNGEE. The germline V and J ends were trimmed by 3 bases and 4 bases, with 14 bases remaining between them. CDR3 nucleotides: TGTGCCAGCAGCGCCTCCGGGACTGTAGGAAACACCATATATTTT. Its translation is CASSASGTVGNTIYF. Full variable domain (missing parts from reference TRBV9 and TRBJ1-3): DSGVTQTPKHLITATGQRVTLRCSPRSGDLSVYWYQQSLDQGLQFLIQYYNGEERAKGNILERFSAQQFPDLHSELNLSSLELGDSALYFCASSASGTVGNTIYFGEGSWLTVV.

The V and J genes are TRBV7-2 and TRBJ2-3; TRBD1 matches 9 bases. This CDR3 has 15 residues. Germline CDR1 and CDR2: SGHTA and FQGNSA. The J segment lost 4 bases and the V segment lost 3 bases, leaving 5 bases of the junction unmatched. CDR3 amino acids: CASSLGQGLSDTQYF. DNA for the CDR3: TGTGCCAGCAGCTTGGGACAGGGTTTGTCAGATACGCAGTATTTT.